The 6 T cell receptor beta chains below were found in one sample sequenced in a study of T-cell memory formation after mild COVID-19. Each CDR3 protein gets one entry after TCRdb re-called the 5' RACE reads with MiXCR. The sample shows 250,000 or so distinct CDR3 sequences, approximately 19% of them seen only once. The sequenced material came from PBMCs or a T cell subset sorted from them (not recorded which). These receptors came from a man aged 18-30 years who had mild COVID-19 (a few samples of this study predate the infection). Cell type and time point are not known.

The chain employs TRBV6-6 and TRBJ1-1; 12 bases agree with TRBD1. Trimming at V came to 2 bases and at J to 0 bases, leaving 1 base not matched to a gene. The length of the CDR3 is 16 residues. In germline, CDR1 is MNHNY, CDR2 SVGAGI (reference sequence). CDR3 residues: CASSYGTGGLNTEAFF. The CDR3 coding sequence is TGTGCCAGCAGTTACGGGACAGGGGGCCTGAACACTGAAGCTTTCTTT.

V is TRBV28 and J is TRBJ2-5; 8 positions agree with TRBD2. The length of the CDR3 is 15 residues. The junction had 9 bases not matched to a gene; V was cut back by 5 bases and J by 4 bases. Germline loops: CDR1 MDHEN, CDR2 SYDVKM. The CDR3 DNA follows: TGTGCCAGCAGTAATCCGACTAGCGAGCGAGAGACCCAGTACTTC. It specifies CASSNPTSERETQYF.

This chain links TRBV24-1 with TRBJ1-5; 9 positions agree with TRBD1. After removal of 4 bases from V and 5 bases from J, the junction contained 8 bases not matched to a gene. Germline V lookup: CDR1 KGHDR, CDR2 SFDVKD. The CDR3 covers 16 residues. CDR3 amino acids: CATSEADRGGDQPQHF. In DNA, the CDR3 is TGTGCCACCAGTGAGGCGGACAGGGGAGGGGATCAGCCCCAGCATTTT.

V usage is TRBV20-1 and J usage is TRBJ1-3; the D is unclear. V lost 1 base and J lost 0, with 10 bases in between. The CDR3 length is 15 residues. Germline values: CDR1 DFQATT, CDR2 SNEGSKA (reference sequence). CDR3 bases: TGCAGTGCTAGAGGCGCGGGAGACTCTGGAAACACCATATATTTT. Amino acids: CSARGAGDSGNTIYF.

A few counts support this clonotype. The V and J genes are TRBV6-2 or TRBV6-3 and TRBJ2-1; D is perhaps TRBD2 (5 bases). The CDR3 has 16 amino acids. Germline-derived CDR1 and CDR2 are MNHEY and SVGEGT. Trimming took 0 bases from V and 8 from J, leaving 17 bases between them. The CDR3: CASSYSPDLVAYEQFF. For the CDR3, the DNA is TGTGCCAGCAGTTACTCGCCGGACTTGGTTGCCTATGAGCAGTTCTTC.

The table lists this clonotype with a few counts. The V gene is TRBV7-9, the J gene TRBJ2-7, with unresolved D. V was cut by 4 bases and J by 0 bases, with 19 bases left in between. CDR1 and CDR2 (germline): SEHNR, FQNEAQ (reference sequence). CDR3 length: 17 amino acids. CDR3 nucleotide sequence: TGTGCCAGCAGCTCAGCCGAAGGAAGGTGGATCTCCTACGAGCAGTACTTC. Translated: CASSSAEGRWISYEQYF. Filled out from reference TRBV7-9 and TRBJ2-7, the complete variable domain reads DTGVSQNPRHKITKRGQNVTFRCDPISEHNRLYWYRQTLGQGPEFLTYFQNEAQLEKSRLLSDRFSAERPKGSFSTLEIQRTEQGDSAMYLCASSSAEGRWISYEQYFGPGTRLTVT.